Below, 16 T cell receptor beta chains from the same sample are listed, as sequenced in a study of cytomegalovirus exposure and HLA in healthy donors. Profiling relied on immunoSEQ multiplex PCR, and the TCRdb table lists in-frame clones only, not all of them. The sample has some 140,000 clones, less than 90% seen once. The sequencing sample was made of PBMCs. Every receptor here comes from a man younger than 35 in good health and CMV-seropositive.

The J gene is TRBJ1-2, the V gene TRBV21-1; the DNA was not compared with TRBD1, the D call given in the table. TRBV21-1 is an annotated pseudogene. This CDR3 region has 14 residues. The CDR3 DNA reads TGTGCCAGCAGCAAGAAAGGGGATGGCTCTGGCTACACCTTC. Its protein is CASSKKGDGSGYTF.

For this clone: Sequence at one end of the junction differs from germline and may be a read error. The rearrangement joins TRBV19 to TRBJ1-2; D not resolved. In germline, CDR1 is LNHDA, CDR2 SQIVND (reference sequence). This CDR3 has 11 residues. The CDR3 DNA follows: TGTGTCAGTAGTTTCGAACTTGGCTACACCTTC. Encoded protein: CVSSFELGYTF.

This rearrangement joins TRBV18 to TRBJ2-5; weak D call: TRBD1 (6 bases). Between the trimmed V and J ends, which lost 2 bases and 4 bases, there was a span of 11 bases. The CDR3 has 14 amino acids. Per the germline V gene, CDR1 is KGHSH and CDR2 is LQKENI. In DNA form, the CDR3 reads TGTGCCAGCTCACCAACAGGGCAAAGAGAGACCCAGTACTTC. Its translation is CASSPTGQRETQYF. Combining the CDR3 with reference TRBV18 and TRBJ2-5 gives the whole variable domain NAGVMQNPRHLVRRRGQEARLRCSPMKGHSHVYWYRQLPEEGLKFMVYLQKENIIDESGMPKERFSAEFPKEGPSILRIQQVVRGDSAAYFCASSPTGQRETQYFGPGTRLLVL.

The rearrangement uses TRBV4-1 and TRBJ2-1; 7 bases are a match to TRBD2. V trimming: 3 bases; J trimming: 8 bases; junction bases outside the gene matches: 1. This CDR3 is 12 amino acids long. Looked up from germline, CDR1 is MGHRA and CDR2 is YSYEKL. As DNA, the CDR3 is TGCGCCAGCAGCCAGGGGAGGGATGAGCAGTTCTTC. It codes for CASSQGRDEQFF.

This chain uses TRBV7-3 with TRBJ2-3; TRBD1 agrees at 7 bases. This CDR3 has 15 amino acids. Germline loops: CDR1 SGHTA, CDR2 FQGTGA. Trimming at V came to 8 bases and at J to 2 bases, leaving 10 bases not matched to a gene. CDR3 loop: CASGRTGVITDTQYF. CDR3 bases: TGTGCCAGCGGCCGGACAGGAGTGATCACAGATACGCAGTATTTT.

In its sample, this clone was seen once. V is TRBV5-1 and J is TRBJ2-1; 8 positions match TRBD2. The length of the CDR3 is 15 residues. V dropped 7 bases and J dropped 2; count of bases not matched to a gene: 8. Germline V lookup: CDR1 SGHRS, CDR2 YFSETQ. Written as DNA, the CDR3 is TGCGCCAGCCAGCCCGGGGGGGCACCCTACAATGAGCAGTTCTTC. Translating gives CASQPGGAPYNEQFF.

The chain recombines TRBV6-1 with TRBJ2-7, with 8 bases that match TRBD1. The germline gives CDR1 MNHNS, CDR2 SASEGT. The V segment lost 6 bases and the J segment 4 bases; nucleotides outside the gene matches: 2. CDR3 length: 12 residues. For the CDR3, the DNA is TGTGCCAGCAGACGGGACAGGTACGAGCAGTACTTC. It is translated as CASRRDRYEQYF.

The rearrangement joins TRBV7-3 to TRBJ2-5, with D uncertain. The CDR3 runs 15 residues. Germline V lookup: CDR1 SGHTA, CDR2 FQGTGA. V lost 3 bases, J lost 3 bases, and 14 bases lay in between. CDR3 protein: CASSLVASDEETQYF. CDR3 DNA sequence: TGTGCCAGCAGCTTGGTCGCCAGCGACGAAGAGACCCAGTACTTC. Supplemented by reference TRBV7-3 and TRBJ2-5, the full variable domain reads GAGVSQTPSNKVTEKGKYVELRCDPISGHTALYWYRQSLGQGPEFLIYFQGTGAADDSGLPNDRFFAVRPEGSVSTLKIQRTERGDSAVYLCASSLVASDEETQYFGPGTRLLVL.

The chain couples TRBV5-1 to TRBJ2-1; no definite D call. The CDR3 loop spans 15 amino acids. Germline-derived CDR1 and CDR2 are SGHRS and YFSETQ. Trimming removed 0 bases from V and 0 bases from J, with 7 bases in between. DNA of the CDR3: TGCGCCAGCAGCTTGGAGTCCAGCTCCTACAATGAGCAGTTCTTC. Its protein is CASSLESSSYNEQFF.

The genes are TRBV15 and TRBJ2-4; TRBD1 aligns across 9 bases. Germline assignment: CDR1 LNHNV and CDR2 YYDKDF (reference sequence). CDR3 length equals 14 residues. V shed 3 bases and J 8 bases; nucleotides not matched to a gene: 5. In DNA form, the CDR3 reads TGTGCCACCAGCAGCATGGGACAGGGAGACATTCAGTACTTC. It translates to CATSSMGQGDIQYF.

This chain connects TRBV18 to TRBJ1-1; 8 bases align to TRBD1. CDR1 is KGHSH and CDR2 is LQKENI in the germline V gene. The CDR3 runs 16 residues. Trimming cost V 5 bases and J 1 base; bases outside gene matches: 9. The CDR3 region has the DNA TGTGCCAGCTCAAGAGGACAGGGAGGAACGAACACTGAAGCTTTCTTT. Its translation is CASSRGQGGTNTEAFF.

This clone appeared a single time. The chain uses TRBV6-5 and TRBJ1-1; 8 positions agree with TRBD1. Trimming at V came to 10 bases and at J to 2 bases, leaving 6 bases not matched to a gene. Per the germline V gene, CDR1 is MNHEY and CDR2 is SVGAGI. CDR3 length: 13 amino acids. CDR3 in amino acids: CATSDRDNTEAFF. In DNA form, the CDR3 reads TGTGCCACTTCGGACAGGGATAACACTGAAGCTTTCTTT.

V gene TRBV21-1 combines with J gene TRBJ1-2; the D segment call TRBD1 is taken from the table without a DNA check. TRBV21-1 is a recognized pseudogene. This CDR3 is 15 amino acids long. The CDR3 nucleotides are TGTGCCAGCAGCAAAGAGACAGGGCGTCTTGGATGCTACACCTTC. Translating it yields CASSKETGRLGCYTF.

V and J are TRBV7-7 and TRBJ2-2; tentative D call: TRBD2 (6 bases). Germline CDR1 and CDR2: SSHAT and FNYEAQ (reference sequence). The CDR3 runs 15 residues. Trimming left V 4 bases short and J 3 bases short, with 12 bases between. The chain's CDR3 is CASSSGGVHTGELFF. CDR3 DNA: TGTGCCAGCAGCTCAGGCGGGGTCCACACCGGGGAGCTGTTTTTT.

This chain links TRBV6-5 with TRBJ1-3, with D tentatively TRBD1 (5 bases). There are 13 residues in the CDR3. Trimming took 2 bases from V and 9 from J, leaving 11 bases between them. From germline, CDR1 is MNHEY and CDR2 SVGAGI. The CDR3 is CASSYEAGSTIYF. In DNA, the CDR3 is TGTGCCAGCAGTTACGAAGCAGGGTCCACCATATATTTT.

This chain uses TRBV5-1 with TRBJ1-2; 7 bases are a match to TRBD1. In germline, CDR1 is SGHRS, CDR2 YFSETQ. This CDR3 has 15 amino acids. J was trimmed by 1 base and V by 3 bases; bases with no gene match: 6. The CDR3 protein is CASSWARDSNYGYTF. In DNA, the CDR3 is TGCGCCAGCAGCTGGGCCCGGGACAGTAACTATGGCTACACCTTC.